This is a list of T cell receptor beta chains from one sample in a study of control samples from healthy donors and cancer patients. Libraries were prepared by immunoSEQ multiplex PCR; TCRdb keeps only in-frame clonotypes and omits some of them. The table records about 170,000 clones, about 94% of them present only once. The sequenced sample was blood. These receptors all stem from a woman aged 60-75 years in good health. The CDR3 runs from the conserved cysteine through the conserved F or W. The D gene is left open where the match is weak. Size is omitted from some rows. Given values are once, few, many or a class for expanded clones.

V gene	D gene	clone size	J gene	CDR3 DNA	CDR3 protein
TRBV12-3/TRBV12-4	.	once	TRBJ1-1	TGTGCCAGCAGTTTTGTGACTACTGAAGCTTTCTTT	CASSFVTTEAFF
TRBV5-8	TRBD1	.	TRBJ1-6	TGTGCCAGCAGCCAGGGGGAAGGCCGGATTTCACCCCTCCACTTT	CASSQGEGRISPLHF
TRBV9	TRBD2	.	TRBJ2-2	TGTGCCAGCAGCGGGGGACTAGCGGGGCCCGGGGAGCTGTTTTTT	CASSGGLAGPGELFF
TRBV10-3	TRBD1	.	TRBJ2-6	TGTGCCATCCTCGGGTCCGTACAGGGGGCTTCTGGGGCCAACGTCCTGACTTTC	CAILGSVQGASGANVLTF
TRBV18	TRBD2	.	TRBJ2-1	TGTGCCAGCTCACTACAAGCGGGGGGGAGCTCCTACAATGAGCAGTTCTTC	CASSLQAGGSSYNEQFF
TRBV5-6	.	.	TRBJ1-3	TGTGCCAGCAGCCGAGACGCCGCGAACACCATATATTTT	CASSRDAANTIYF
TRBV2	.	.	TRBJ1-5	TGTGCCAGCAGCGAGCAGGGGTCTCGGCAGCCCCAGCATTTT	CASSEQGSRQPQHF
TRBV7-9	.	few	TRBJ1-5	TGTGCCAGCGGGAAGGGCAACCAGCCCCAGCATTTT	CASGKGNQPQHF
TRBV5-6	.	.	TRBJ1-1	TGTGCCAGCAGCCCCTTGGGGGGGTACACTGAAGCTTTCTTT	CASSPLGGYTEAFF
TRBV3-1/TRBV3-2	.	.	TRBJ1-2	TGTGCCAGCAGCCAAGAGCTGGCGTATGGCTACACCTTC	CASSQELAYGYTF
TRBV15	TRBD1	.	TRBJ2-7	TGTGCCACCAGCAAAGGACAGGGGGCGGAAGAGCAGTACTTC	CATSKGQGAEEQYF
TRBV2	TRBD1	.	TRBJ1-1	TGTGCCAGCAGCGGGACAGGGTTGAGTATTGGTCGCCCCACTGAAGCTTTCTTT	CASSGTGLSIGRPTEAFF
TRBV15	.	.	TRBJ1-1	TGTGCCACCAGCAGAGATAGGCCACCTGAAGCTTTCTTT	CATSRDRPPEAFF
TRBV5-1	.	.	TRBJ1-1	TGCGCCAGCAGCTTGTACGGGGGGAACACTGAAGCTTTCTTT	CASSLYGGNTEAFF
TRBV7-2	.	.	TRBJ1-1	TGTGCCAGCAGCAAATCGGAGGGAAGGTCAGCTTTCTTT	CASSKSEGRSAFF
TRBV6-6	.	.	TRBJ1-2	TGTGCCAGCTCGCGCAGTAACTATGGCTACACCTTC	CASSRSNYGYTF
TRBV7-8	TRBD1	.	TRBJ1-5	TGTGCCAGCAGCCCTCGGACAGGGTATCAGCCCCAGCATTTT	CASSPRTGYQPQHF
TRBV29-1	TRBD1	.	TRBJ1-3	TGCAGCGGTTCGACAGGGGATGGAAACACCATATATTTT	CSGSTGDGNTIYF
TRBV27	.	.	TRBJ1-1	TGTGCCAGCCAGCGATCGGGGGAGAACACTGAAGCTTTCTTT	CASQRSGENTEAFF
TRBV2	TRBD1	.	TRBJ1-2	TGTGCCAGCAGCTCCCCTTGGCAGGGGGCGCATGGCTACACCTTC	CASSSPWQGAHGYTF
TRBV3-1/TRBV3-2	.	.	TRBJ2-7	TGTGCCACGGAGGGTGGGCACGAGCAGTACTTC	CATEGGHEQYF
TRBV7-8	.	.	TRBJ1-5	TGTGCCAGCAGCTTAGACGGACTAGATCAGCCCCAGCATTTT	CASSLDGLDQPQHF
TRBV4-3	.	.	TRBJ1-2	TGCGCCAGCAGCCAGGAGGACCGGATAGCCTATGGCTACACCTTC	CASSQEDRIAYGYTF
TRBV6-5	TRBD2	.	TRBJ2-7	TGTGCCAGCAGTACCCCGGGGGGTTTGTACGAGCAGTACTTC	CASSTPGGLYEQYF
TRBV9	TRBD1	.	TRBJ1-6	TGTGCCAGCAGCGTAGCTTCGGGGACAGGGAGAGGTTCACCCCTCCACTTT	CASSVASGTGRGSPLHF
TRBV27	.	.	TRBJ1-6	TGTGCCAGCAGGGATTACCGAAATTCACCCCTCCACTTT	CASRDYRNSPLHF
TRBV20-1	.	.	TRBJ2-1	TGCAGTGCTAGTCGAACCTATTGGACAGCCAACAATGAGCAGTTCTTC	CSASRTYWTANNEQFF
TRBV9	TRBD1	.	TRBJ1-6	TGTGCCAGCAGCGTAGGGCGGACAGGGAACTCACCCCTCCACTTT	CASSVGRTGNSPLHF
TRBV15	.	.	TRBJ1-2	TGTGCCACCAGCGGACAGATTAACTATGGCTACACCTTC	CATSGQINYGYTF
TRBV4-1	.	once	TRBJ1-1	TGCGCCAGCAGCCAAGAGTCCCCGGACTTTATTCAAACGACGAACACTGAAGCTTTCTTT	CASSQESPDFIQTTNTEAFF
TRBV18	.	.	TRBJ1-6	TGTGCCAGCTCAGTTTGGGGAGTTAATTCACCCCTCCACTTT	CASSVWGVNSPLHF
TRBV7-9	.	.	TRBJ1-2	TGTGCCAGCAGTTATAGTGGGGGAAGAGCCTATGGCTACACCTTC	CASSYSGGRAYGYTF
TRBV4-3	TRBD1	once	TRBJ1-1	TGCGCCAGCAGCCAAGAGTCAGGGGGCGCTGAAGCTTTCTTT	CASSQESGGAEAFF
TRBV30	.	.	TRBJ1-5	TGTGCCTGGAGTATCCGGAACGATCAGCCCCAGCATTTT	CAWSIRNDQPQHF
TRBV19	TRBD1	.	TRBJ1-5	TGTGCCAGTAGTATAAGGGCAGGGGGGCGGAGGGGTCAGCCCCAGCATTTT	CASSIRAGGRRGQPQHF
TRBV7-9	.	.	TRBJ2-3	TGTGCCAGCAGCTTAGATCTGATGGGGGGTACGCAGTATTTT	CASSLDLMGGTQYF
TRBV27	.	few	TRBJ1-1	TGTGCCAGCAGTTTATTGGGGAAGAACACTGAAGCTTTCTTT	CASSLLGKNTEAFF
TRBV9	.	.	TRBJ1-4	TGTGCCAGCAGCGTAGGGGGGACGAGCAATGAAAAACTGTTTTTT	CASSVGGTSNEKLFF
TRBV14	TRBD1	.	TRBJ1-1	TGTGCCAGCAGCCCAGGGACAGGGGGCGGAGAAGCTTTCTTT	CASSPGTGGGEAFF
TRBV14	.	.	TRBJ1-1	TGTGCCAGCAGCCCCCTTGCACCTAAGGGAACTTTCTTT	CASSPLAPKGTFF
TRBV15	.	.	TRBJ1-6	TGTGCCACCAGCAGCGCGGCAGGTCGGGCTCTATCTAATTCACCCCTCCACTTT	CATSSAAGRALSNSPLHF
TRBV5-1	TRBD1	.	TRBJ2-7	TGCGCCAGCAGCAGCCCGGGACAGGGGGCTGGCGAGCAGTACTTC	CASSSPGQGAGEQYF
TRBV11-2	TRBD1	.	TRBJ2-2	TGTGCCAGCAGCTACCGGGACAGGGACACCGGGGAGCTGTTTTTT	CASSYRDRDTGELFF
TRBV6-2/TRBV6-3	.	.	TRBJ2-6	TGTGCCAGCAGCCCTGGGACACGGACCTCTGGGGCCAACGTCCTGACTTTC	CASSPGTRTSGANVLTF
TRBV27	.	.	TRBJ1-1	TGTGCCAGCGGGACTTTTTCGAACACTGAAGCTTTCTTT	CASGTFSNTEAFF
TRBV2	.	.	TRBJ1-1	TGTGCCAGCCGGGGCAGGGCGAATGAAGCTTTCTTT	CASRGRANEAFF
TRBV19	.	.	TRBJ1-1	TGTGCCAGTAGTACAATCGGGGGATGGGGGGATCCGGAAGCTTTCTTT	CASSTIGGWGDPEAFF
TRBV12-5	.	.	TRBJ1-5	TGTGCTAGTGGTCGGACAGCTAATCAGCCCCAGCATTTT	CASGRTANQPQHF
TRBV5-1	TRBD1	.	TRBJ1-1	TGCGCCAGCAGCTCGACAGGGATGGGCACTGAAGCTTTCTTT	CASSSTGMGTEAFF
TRBV7-2	TRBD2	.	TRBJ2-7	TGTGCCAGCAGCTTAGCTGCGGGGGGGCAATACGAGCAGTACTTC	CASSLAAGGQYEQYF
TRBV18	.	.	TRBJ2-5	TGTGCCAGCTCACCACTCAAGACAGGAGTAGAGACCCAGTACTTC	CASSPLKTGVETQYF
TRBV14	.	.	TRBJ2-7	TGTGCCAGCAGCCAAGAGCGGCCTGTCGAGCAGTACTTC	CASSQERPVEQYF